This T cell receptor (beta chain) was recovered during a study of cytomegalovirus exposure and HLA in healthy donors. At the level of the study: Approximately 180 million T cells yielded around 100 million unique TCR beta sequences, as an earlier analysis found.

General observations from the study: Highly shared sequence variants in one cluster were likely a sequencing artifact.

For this clone: Its specificity is unknown.

This PCR relied on a set of 60 Vbeta primers and 13 Jbeta primers. The protocol was immunoSEQ multiplex PCR, while the TCRdb copy is restricted to in-frame clones and leaves out a portion. The table shows about 140,000 clones, with around 79% occurring only once. The sample was PBMCs. This TCR was sampled from a female donor in good health and CMV-seronegative.

The CDR3 spells CASTHRGSGKNIQYF. The CDR3 DNA is TGCGCCAGCACCCACAGGGGGTCCGGCAAAAACATTCAGTACTTC. The chain couples TRBV10-2 to TRBJ2-4, with 8 nucleotides matching TRBD1. After removal of 7 bases from V and 3 bases from J, the junction contained 8 bases not matched to a gene. CDR1 and CDR2 from the germline V gene are WSHSY and SAAADI. The CDR3 is 15 residues long.